This T cell receptor (beta chain) was profiled in a study of CD8+ T cells in alopecia areata. Overall study results and limits: Mice showed TCR sharing more clearly than patients did, possibly owing to HLA.

As to treatment: oral pan-JAK inhibitor, 5-10 mg twice daily. A note on this clone: Its antigen is not identified.

Sequencing used cDNA as its template, made by extracting RNA and reverse transcribing it. Sequencing was performed with immunoSEQ multiplex PCR; in TCRdb, only in-frame clones are kept and a portion is missing. In the table there are roughly 190,000 clones, roughly 60% of which are singletons. V was shortened by 7 bases and J by 0 bases, with 9 bases between the two germline ends. The CDR3 is 13 residues long. Per the germline V gene, CDR1 is MNHEY and CDR2 is SVGAGI. The sequenced sample was CD4+ T cells sorted from blood, obtained at week 49, from a patient treated with tofacitinib. The V gene is TRBV6-5, the J gene TRBJ1-1; D ambiguous. This clonotype originated in a human donor with alopecia areata. The CDR3 loop reads CASMRTLNTEAFF. As DNA, the CDR3 is TGTGCCAGCATGCGAACCTTGAACACTGAAGCTTTCTTT.